The present TCR beta chain was sequenced within a study of cytomegalovirus exposure and HLA in healthy donors. The study ran its PCR with 60 Vbeta and 13 Jbeta primers. Clones were sequenced by immunoSEQ multiplex PCR, and TCRdb holds only the in-frame ones, with some missing. Among 87,000 or so clones listed, 64% were seen once. Germline trimming cut 7 bases from V and 4 bases from J; bases unmatched to any gene: 3. The CDR3 sequence is 14 residues long. Germline CDR1 and CDR2: MNHEY and SMNVEV (reference sequence). The sample taken for sequencing was PBMCs. The rearrangement links TRBV27 to TRBJ2-3; 12 bases are a match to TRBD2. This TCR was sampled from a man between 60 and 70 years old in good health and CMV-seronegative. CDR3 nucleotides: TGTGCCAGCATTACTAGCGGGAGGTCAGATACGCAGTATTTT. This gives the protein CASITSGRSDTQYF.